This T cell receptor (beta chain) was profiled in a study of cytomegalovirus exposure and HLA in healthy donors (dated by TCRdb to the late 2010s). Broadly, across the study: An earlier analysis of 550 to 700 of the donors reported 250 to 300 Gb of sequence data and approximately 110 million unique TCR beta sequences from 150 million to 200 million T cells. Of the roughly 400 genotyped donors, roughly 80% fell in the genetic ancestry cluster associated with self-reported Caucasian donors. HLA typing included class I and class II loci at four-digit resolution. About 5 DR-DQ haplotypes were handled as single units for association and clustering, since linkage in the cohort was strong. Donor age, sex, ethnicity and CMV serostatus were compiled alongside the repertoire data. To study patterns of TCR occurrence, a later analysis re-analyzed previously published TCR beta repertoires from under 750 donors and added high-resolution HLA genotyping. Typing coverage varied by locus: about 620-630 donors for A, B, C, DRB1 and DQB1; approximately 560 for DQA1; nearly 610 for DPA1; approximately 470 for DPB1. On average, around 230,000 unique TCR beta nucleotide sequences were sequenced per donor among 398 genotyped donors of the cohort, with roughly 20% of those sequences being non-productive. A separate validation cohort of over 95 different subjects was used in addition to the 666-subject first cohort. All discovery cohort repertoires had been generated on a single sequencing platform. The study combined high-throughput TCR immunosequencing, statistical association of individual TCRs with disease status, and machine learning to predict cytomegalovirus infection status. Around 300 gigabases of sequencing data and 70 million to 85 million unique TCR sequences were included in an early release covering 500 to 750 HLA-typed donors. The study aimed to test whether cataloging public T cell receptors could reveal signatures of past pathogen exposure. An earlier analysis of more than 450 of the donors used high-throughput TCR beta sequencing to judge whether each TCR beta V gene segment behaved as functional or pseudogenic. The later analysis used no new phenotypic data to find candidate immune exposures, relying instead on TCR beta sequences and their occurrence across donors. A later genetic analysis used genome-wide SNP genotypes for about 65% of the 666 donors, treating that subset as a discovery cohort. Using immunosequencing, the study profiled T cell repertoires from about 650 subjects and related those repertoires to cytomegalovirus serostatus.

The CDR3 covers 13 residues, taking in both the cysteine and the phenylalanine. Only the CDR3 DNA is retained, 39 bases long and in frame from the first base. V lost 0 bases and J lost 6 bases; the stretch between them is 10 bases long. Looking up the germline V gene yields CDR1 SGHDT and CDR2 YYEEEE. In total, approximately 700 healthy bone marrow donors made up the cohort. Cohort members were all nominally healthy when sampled, although unrecorded immune exposures were likely present. The donor was CMV seronegative and belonged to the group of around 400 seronegative cohort members. A peripheral blood sample was provided by each donor, and peripheral blood mononuclear cells were used for TCR beta sequencing. The Qiagen DNeasy Blood Extraction Kit was used to extract genomic DNA from the blood cell samples. Details on this clone: Its antigen has not been determined.

Overall results and qualifications from the work: Only TCR beta chains were sequenced in this cohort, and the absence of alpha or paired-chain data limited detectable features. A total of 150 to 200 TCR beta chains were listed by the study as associated with cytomegalovirus. A cluster of highly shared sequence variants was judged likely to represent a technical artifact of the sequencing pipeline. In a later analysis, most CMV-associated TCR beta chains were found to appear HLA-restricted, with HLA associations seemingly driven largely by CMV exposure. Assigning TCR associations to individual alleles was difficult when HLA alleles, especially DR and DQ, strongly co-occurred. For the cohort, immune exposure information was limited to CMV serostatus. The authors suggested that the approach could potentially be generalized to other disease states and immunological phenotypes. A further reported finding was that TCR beta sequences accurately predicted the HLA-A and HLA-B alleles for most subjects in the first cohort. HLA typing was unavailable for some donors at each locus, so association tests used only the typed subset. The classifier was reported to diagnose cytomegalovirus status with high specificity and sensitivity in both the original and validation cohorts. Correlated functional status among segregating V segments might be attributable to linkage disequilibrium, but an unknown experimental factor could not be ruled out. In an earlier analysis of more than 450 of the donors, most TCR beta V segments were observed in productive rearrangements about 90% or about 30% of the time, broadly matching IMGT annotations. In a later analysis, several top co-occurrence clusters were reported to appear linked to parvovirus B19, influenza, CMV and Epstein-Barr virus. In vitro tests confirmed that a few of the cytomegalovirus-associated TCR beta chains recognize cytomegalovirus antigens. A later genetic analysis reported fewer N-insertions in productive TCRs among donors in an Asian-associated ancestry cluster than the roughly 650-donor mean. An association between a missense DCLRE1C variant and V-gene and J-gene trimming of TCR beta chains was found in a later genetic analysis and replicated in an independent cohort. Because counts were too low, more than 15 rarely observed V segments, including chromosome 9 orphons, were left out of the earlier analysis of 500 to 650 of the donors. A later analysis associated 15,000 or so TCR beta sequences with specific HLA alleles at a false discovery rate of 0.05. Some IMGT-functional V segments, including TRBV6-2 and TRBV6-3, could not be distinguished by the 87-base-pair reads and were therefore excluded. In a later analysis, HLA-associated TCR beta chains showed more clonal expansion and lower generation probabilities than non-associated chains that were equally common. According to a later analysis, TCR association rates differed among HLA loci, with DRB1 alleles showing the most associated TCRs and HLA-C alleles showing the fewest. Roughly uniform sequencing depth across donors was assumed in presence/absence analyses, although this assumption may not hold. While some public TCRs were present in many individuals, most TCR sequences turned up only very rarely across donors.

The library was built by means of the immunoSEQ multiplex PCR assay. A mixture of 60 forward primers for TCR Vbeta segments and 13 reverse primers for TCR Jbeta segments was used in the multiplex PCR. The CDR3 region of rearranged TCR beta genes was amplified from genomic DNA by a multiplex PCR assay. On the Illumina HiSeq System, the amplified TCR beta libraries were sequenced as 87-base-pair reads. In the original analysis: A later analysis tallied 80 million to 95 million unique TCR beta chains across the approximately 670 repertoires, and approximately 9.9 million of those chains were shared by two or more donors. Raw reads were error-corrected and collapsed into unique sequences by a nearest-neighbor algorithm in which closely related sequences were merged to remove PCR and sequencing errors. Alignment of CDR3 sequences to IMGT reference sequences was used to assign V, D and J gene segments. Each retained sequence needed at least a six-nucleotide match to both a V gene segment and a J gene segment. Rearrangements were classified as productive when the CDR3 lacked stop codons and remained in frame with V and J, and all other rearrangements were classified as non-productive. CDR3 was defined according to IMGT convention as the region running from the second conserved V-encoded cysteine to the conserved J-encoded phenylalanine. In an earlier analysis of around 600 of the donors, sequences lacking an unambiguous match to a single V gene segment were excluded. An earlier analysis of several hundred of the donors classified V segments as functional when productive rearrangements were above 56.7% and as segregating when the standard deviation between donors was above 5%. A statistical classification framework was developed to diagnose cytomegalovirus status using the catalog of TCR beta chain sequences. V and J gene assignment, in a later analysis, came from comparing TCR nucleotide sequences with IMGT/GENE-DB human TR gene sequences. The TCRdist pipeline was used in a later analysis to assign CDR3 sequences and most-parsimonious VDJ recombination scenarios. In a later analysis, every TCR beta chain was defined by the combination of its CDR3 amino acid sequence and its V-gene family, and reads without a unique V-gene family were dropped. In a later analysis, approximately 640 highly shared, low-generation-probability nucleotide sequences were removed to address suspected cross-contamination and a sequencing artifact. In a later analysis, a clonal expansion index for each public chain was calculated from normalized within-repertoire ranks of inferred template counts. Generation probabilities in a later analysis came from a VDJ recombination model fitted to out-of-frame rearrangements, and those results were checked against IGoR. In a later analysis, hypergeometric tests were used to score TCR-TCR, TCR-HLA and TCR-CMV co-occurrence, with a repertoire-size bias correction applied to TCR pairs. False discovery rates were estimated in a later analysis by permuting HLA or CMV assignments 20 times. A later analysis grouped co-occurring TCRs with DBSCAN, adding TCRdist sequence similarity when clustering within HLA-allele-positive subsets. Repertoires with fewer than 30,000 or more than 120,000 public chains, plus five repertoires with anomalous nucleotide sharing, were excluded from co-occurrence clustering. This is the immuneACCESS table as TCRdb keeps it, with only in-frame sequences that have V and J called. A part of the clones is gone; compared with another copy, unresolved V genes explain less than half, and the rest is unexplained. The V and J calls and the clone size are those of that table, but D and trimming were determined from the DNA. The sample has about 35,000 clones on record. The top ten constitute around 3.4% of the sample.

The sample was PBMCs. This chain joins TRBV5-6 to TRBJ2-7; TRBD1 is a possible D gene, resting on 5 matching bases. The clonotype originates from a middle-aged man in good health and CMV-seronegative. DNA sequence: TGTGCCAGCAGCTTGGCCAAGGGGCTCGAGCAGTACTTC. It translates as CASSLAKGLEQYF.